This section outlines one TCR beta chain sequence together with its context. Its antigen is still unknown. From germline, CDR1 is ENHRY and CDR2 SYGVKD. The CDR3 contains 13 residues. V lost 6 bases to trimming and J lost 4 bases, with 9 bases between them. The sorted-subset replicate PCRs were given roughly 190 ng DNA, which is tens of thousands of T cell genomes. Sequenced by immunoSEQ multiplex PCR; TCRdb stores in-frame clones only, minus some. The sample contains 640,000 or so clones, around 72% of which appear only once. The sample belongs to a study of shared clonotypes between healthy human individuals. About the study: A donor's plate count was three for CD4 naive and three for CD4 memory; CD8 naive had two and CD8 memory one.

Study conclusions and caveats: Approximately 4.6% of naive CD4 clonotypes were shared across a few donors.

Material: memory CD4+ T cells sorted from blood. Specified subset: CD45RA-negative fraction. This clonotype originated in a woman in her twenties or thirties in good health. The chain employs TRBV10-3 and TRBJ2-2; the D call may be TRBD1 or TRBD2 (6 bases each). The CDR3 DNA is TGTGCCATCAGGGGGGGCTTCACCGGGGAGCTGTTTTTT. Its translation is CAIRGGFTGELFF.